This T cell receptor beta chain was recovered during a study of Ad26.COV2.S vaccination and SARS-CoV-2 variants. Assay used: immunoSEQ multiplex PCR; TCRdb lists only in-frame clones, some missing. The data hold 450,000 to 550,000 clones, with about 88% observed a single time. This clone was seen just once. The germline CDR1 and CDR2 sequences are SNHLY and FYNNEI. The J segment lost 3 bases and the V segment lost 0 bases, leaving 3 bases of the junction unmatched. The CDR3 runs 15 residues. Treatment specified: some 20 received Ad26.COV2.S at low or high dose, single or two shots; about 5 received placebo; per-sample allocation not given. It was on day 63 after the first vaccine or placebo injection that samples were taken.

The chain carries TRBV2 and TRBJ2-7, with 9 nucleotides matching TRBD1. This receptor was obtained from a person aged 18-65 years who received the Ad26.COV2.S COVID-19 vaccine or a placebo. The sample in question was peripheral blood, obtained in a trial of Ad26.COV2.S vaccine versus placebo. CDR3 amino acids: CASSEAPGQGYEQYF. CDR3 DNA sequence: TGTGCCAGCAGTGAAGCGCCGGGACAGGGCTACGAGCAGTACTTC.